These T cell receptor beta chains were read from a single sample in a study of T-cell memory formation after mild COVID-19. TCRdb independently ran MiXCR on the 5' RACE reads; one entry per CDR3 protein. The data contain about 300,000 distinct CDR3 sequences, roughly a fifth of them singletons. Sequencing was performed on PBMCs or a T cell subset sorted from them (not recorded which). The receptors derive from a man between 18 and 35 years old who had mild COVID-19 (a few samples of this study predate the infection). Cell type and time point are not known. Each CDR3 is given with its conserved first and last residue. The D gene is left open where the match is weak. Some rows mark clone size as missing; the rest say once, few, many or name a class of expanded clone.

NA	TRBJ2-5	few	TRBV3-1	TGTGCCAGCAGCCAACTATCGAGCGAGACCCAGTACTTC	CASSQLSSETQYF
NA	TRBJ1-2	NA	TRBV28	TGTGCCAGCAGTTACCGACTCTATGGCTACACCTTC	CASSYRLYGYTF
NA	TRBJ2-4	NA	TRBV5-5	TGTGCCAGCAGCGGACGCCGGGAGTTGAATCAGTACTTC	CASSGRRELNQYF
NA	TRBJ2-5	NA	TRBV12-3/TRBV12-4	TGTGCCAGCAGTTTATTGTTTAGGGAAGAACGGCTCCAAGAGACCCAGTACTTC	CASSLLFREERLQETQYF
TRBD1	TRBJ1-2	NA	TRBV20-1	TGCAGTGCTAGAGAAGACAGGGCGTTTGGCTACACCTTC	CSAREDRAFGYTF
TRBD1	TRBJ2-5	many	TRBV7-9	TGTGCCAGCAGCTCCGGGACAGGGTCGGGGGAGACCCAGTACTTC	CASSSGTGSGETQYF
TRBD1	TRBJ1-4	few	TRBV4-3	TGCGCCAGCAGCCCCCAAACGACAGGGAATGAAAAACTGTTTTTT	CASSPQTTGNEKLFF
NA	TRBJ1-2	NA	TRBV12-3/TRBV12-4	TGTGCCAGCAGTCTGGACACCGCTCGGGGCTACACCTTC	CASSLDTARGYTF
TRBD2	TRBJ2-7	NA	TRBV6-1	TGTGCCATCTGGGACTACGTCCTGACAGAGCAGTACTTC	CAIWDYVLTEQYF
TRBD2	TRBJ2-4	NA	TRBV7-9	TGTGCCAGCAGCTTAGCACTAGCGGGGCTAGCCAAAAACATTCAGTACTTC	CASSLALAGLAKNIQYF
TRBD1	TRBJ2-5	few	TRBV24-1	TGTGCCACCAGTCCAGGGGGAGCGACCCAGTACTTC	CATSPGGATQYF
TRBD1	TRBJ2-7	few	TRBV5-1	TGCGCCAGCAGCACAACAGGGGGCGCGGATTACGAGCAGTACTTC	CASSTTGGADYEQYF
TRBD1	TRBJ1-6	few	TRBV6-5	TGTGCCAGCAGTTACGGCAGGACAGGGATGCATTCACCCCTCCACTTT	CASSYGRTGMHSPLHF
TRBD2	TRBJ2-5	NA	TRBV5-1	TGCGCCAGCAGCTTCTTAGCGGGGGGGCAAGAGACCCAGTACTTC	CASSFLAGGQETQYF
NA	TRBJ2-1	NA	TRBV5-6	TGTGCCAGCAGTCCCGATCCCCCGGACCTGAGAAACAATGAGCAGTTCTTC	CASSPDPPDLRNNEQFF
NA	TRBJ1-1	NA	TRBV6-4	TGTGCCACATGGACAGCCAAAGGAGGGACGAACACTGAAGCTTTCTTT	CATWTAKGGTNTEAFF
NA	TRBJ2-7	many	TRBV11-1	TGTGCCAGCAGCTTTAGCCTAAGCGAGCAGTACTTC	CASSFSLSEQYF
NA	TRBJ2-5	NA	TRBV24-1	TGTGCCACTGTGACAGCACCCGAAGAGACCCAGTACTTC	CATVTAPEETQYF
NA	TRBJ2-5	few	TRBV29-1	TGCAGCGCCCCGGAGGGGTGGGAGACCCAGTACTTC	CSAPEGWETQYF
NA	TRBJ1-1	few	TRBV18	TGTGCCAGCTCACCAGGCATTTCGCCTGAAGCTTTCTTT	CASSPGISPEAFF
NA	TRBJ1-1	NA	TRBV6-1	TGTGCCAGCAGCCGTGGGAGTACTGGACTGACGAACACTGAAGCTTTCTTT	CASSRGSTGLTNTEAFF
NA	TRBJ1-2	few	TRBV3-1	TGTGCCAGCAGCCAAGTGGAACGCGGGGCTGGCTACACCTTC	CASSQVERGAGYTF
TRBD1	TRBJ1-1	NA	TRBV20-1	TGCAGTGCGCAGGACAGGGTTGGGAACACTGAAGCTTTCTTT	CSAQDRVGNTEAFF
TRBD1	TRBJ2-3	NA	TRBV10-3	TGTGCCATCAGTGCTTCAGGGGGAGAAGATACGCAGTATTTT	CAISASGGEDTQYF
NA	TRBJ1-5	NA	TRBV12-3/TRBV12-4	TGTGCCAGCAGTTTTTCAACCCAGCCCCAGCATTTT	CASSFSTQPQHF
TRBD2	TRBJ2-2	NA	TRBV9	TGTGCCAGCAGTGCCGGGACTAGTGCCGGGGAGCTGTTTTTT	CASSAGTSAGELFF
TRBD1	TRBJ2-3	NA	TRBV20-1	TGCAGTGCTTTTCCGGGACAGGGAGCCAATACGCAGTATTTT	CSAFPGQGANTQYF
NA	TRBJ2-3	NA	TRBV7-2	TGTGCCAGCCGCGCCCAGCAGGGGTCAGATACGCAGTATTTT	CASRAQQGSDTQYF
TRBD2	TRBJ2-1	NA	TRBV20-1	TGCAGTGCTAGGAATCTCGCTAGCGGGGAATTTGGTGAGCAGTTCTTC	CSARNLASGEFGEQFF
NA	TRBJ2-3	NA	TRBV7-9	TGTGCCAGCAGCTTCATGGGGTCAGATACGCAGTATTTT	CASSFMGSDTQYF
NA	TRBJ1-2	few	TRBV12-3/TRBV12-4	TGTGCCAGCAGTGAGAGAAACAGGGTTGTAAACGGCTACACCTTC	CASSERNRVVNGYTF
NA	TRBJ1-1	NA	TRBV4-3	TGCGCCAGCAGCCGGGGGCGGTACTCCCGAACTCCTGAAGCTTTCTTT	CASSRGRYSRTPEAFF
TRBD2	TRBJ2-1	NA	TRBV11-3	TGTGCCAGCAGCTCCGTCGGCGGGGGGGCATACAATGAGCAGTTCTTC	CASSSVGGGAYNEQFF
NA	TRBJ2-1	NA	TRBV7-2	TGTGCCAGCAGCCAGGTTTCCAGGCAGTTTCTGTTCTTC	CASSQVSRQFLFF
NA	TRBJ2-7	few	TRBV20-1	TGCAGTGCTGCAAGGACGGCCGCCTACGAGCAGTACTTC	CSAARTAAYEQYF
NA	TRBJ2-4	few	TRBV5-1	TGCGCCAGCAGCGAGACGGGGGCCAACATTCAGTACTTC	CASSETGANIQYF
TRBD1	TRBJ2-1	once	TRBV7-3	TGTGCCAGCAGTTCCGGGACAGAGAACAATGAGCAGTTCTTC	CASSSGTENNEQFF
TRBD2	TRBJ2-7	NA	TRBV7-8	TGTGCCAGCAGCTTACGGCTAGCGGACACCGCAGGGGAGCAGTACTTC	CASSLRLADTAGEQYF
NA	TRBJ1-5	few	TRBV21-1	TGTGCCAGCAGCAAAGTCCGACTTGGGGGTAGCAATCAGCCCCAGCATTTT	CASSKVRLGGSNQPQHF